Listed below are T cell receptor beta chains from one sample, sequenced in a study of vaccination effects on CD4 cells after COVID-19. For these receptors, no antigen is known. Sequenced by immunoSEQ multiplex PCR; TCRdb stores in-frame clones only, minus some. The sample lists 25,000 or so clones; 55% to 75% were seen once. Specimen: CD4+ T cells from PBMCs cultured with HCoV-OC43 spike peptides, collected before COVID-19 vaccination. Receptor source: a human donor who received a COVID-19 vaccine. CDR3s include the opening cysteine and the closing phenylalanine or tryptophan. Fields, in order: V gene, D gene, clone size, J gene, CDR3 protein, CDR3 DNA. The D gene is left open where the match is weak. Clone size is shown for a subset of rows, as once, few, many or a class of expanded clone.

>TRBV6-5|NA|NA|TRBJ2-7
CASRGDSTYEQYF
TGTGCCAGCAGGGGGGACTCAACCTACGAGCAGTACTTC
>TRBV2|TRBD1|NA|TRBJ1-2
CASSSTGVGGYTF
TGTGCCAGCAGTTCGACAGGGGTAGGCGGCTACACCTTC
>TRBV2|NA|NA|TRBJ2-4
CASRGRLVLTAKNIQYF
TGTGCCAGCAGAGGCCGTCTTGTACTTACAGCCAAAAACATTCAGTACTTC
>TRBV6-1|TRBD1|NA|TRBJ1-4
CASSDRQGATNEKLFF
TGTGCCAGCAGTGATCGCCAGGGGGCAACTAATGAAAAACTGTTTTTT
>TRBV3-1/TRBV3-2|TRBD2|NA|TRBJ2-7
CASSLSVGSGGVRYEQYF
TGTGCCAGCAGCCTGTCCGTAGGGAGCGGGGGGGTCCGCTACGAGCAGTACTTC
>TRBV7-8|TRBD1|NA|TRBJ2-7
CASSLGQYSYEQYF
TGTGCCAGCAGCTTGGGACAGTACTCCTACGAGCAGTACTTC
>TRBV5-5|TRBD1|NA|TRBJ2-7
CASSLGSDRFRASQQYF
TGTGCCAGCAGCTTGGGATCGGACAGGTTTAGAGCGAGTCAGCAGTACTTC
>TRBV29-1|NA|NA|TRBJ2-7
CSVEDGYSYEQYF
TGCAGCGTTGAAGACGGATACTCCTACGAGCAGTACTTC
>TRBV24-1|NA|once|TRBJ2-1
CATKSGYEQFF
TGTGCCACCAAATCAGGCTACGAGCAGTTCTTC
>TRBV29-1|NA|NA|TRBJ1-2
CSANYGYTF
TGCAGCGCAAACTATGGCTACACCTTC
>TRBV7-9|NA|NA|TRBJ1-5
CASSPIDWEGLDQPQHF
TGTGCCAGCAGCCCCATCGATTGGGAGGGTCTCGATCAGCCCCAGCATTTT
>TRBV5-4|TRBD1|NA|TRBJ2-5
CASSSGQADETQYF
TGTGCCAGCAGCTCGGGACAGGCGGATGAGACCCAGTACTTC
>TRBV5-4|NA|NA|TRBJ2-3
CASSLFRGAPNTDTQYF
TGTGCCAGCAGCCTTTTTAGAGGGGCCCCAAACACAGATACGCAGTATTTT